The next 23 T cell receptor beta chains were all read from a single sample in a study of immune evolution from preneoplasia to lung adenocarcinoma. Libraries were prepared by immunoSEQ multiplex PCR; TCRdb keeps only in-frame clonotypes and omits some of them. The data contain over 2,000 clones, over 75% of them singletons. Sample: FFPE normal lung tissue adjacent to the tumor. Every receptor here comes from a person aged 55-75 years with lung adenocarcinoma.

The CDR3 region has the DNA TGTGCCAGCAGCCCCGGGACTAGCGGAGGGGGGGCCAACGTCCTGACTTTC. Residues: CASSPGTSGGGANVLTF. This rearrangement joins TRBV5-4 to TRBJ2-6, with 11 bases lining up with TRBD2. Per the germline V gene, CDR1 is SGHNT and CDR2 is YYREEE (reference sequence). This CDR3 is 17 amino acids long. V shed 4 bases and J 4 bases; nucleotides not matched to a gene: 7.

V usage is TRBV5-1 and J usage is TRBJ2-3; 11 bases map to TRBD1. This CDR3 is 16 amino acids long. Germline CDR1 and CDR2: SGHRS and YFSETQ. The junction had 12 bases not matched to a gene; V was cut back by 3 bases and J by 9 bases. The CDR3 region is CASSWGTGQGEGTQYF. CDR3 in DNA: TGCGCCAGCAGCTGGGGAACGGGACAGGGGGAAGGGACGCAGTATTTT.

This clone was observed a few times. This chain links TRBV4-1 with TRBJ1-2; 7 bases agree with TRBD1. CDR1 MGHRA and CDR2 YSYEKL come from the germline V gene. The trim removed 4 bases at V and 1 base at J, leaving 0 bases unmatched. The CDR3 is made up of 13 amino acids. This CDR3 reads CASSRDSNYGYTF. In nucleotides, the CDR3 is TGCGCCAGCAGCCGGGACAGTAACTATGGCTACACCTTC.

This clone was seen more than once but under ten times. The chain has TRBV30 and TRBJ2-5; tentatively, D is TRBD2 (6 bases). The germline CDR1 and CDR2 sequences are GTSNPN and SVGIG (reference sequence). The V end was cut by 0 bases, the J end by 4 bases, with 15 bases between. The CDR3 loop spans 15 amino acids. CDR3: CAWSVRTNSGETQYF. CDR3 in DNA: TGTGCCTGGAGTGTACGGACTAACTCGGGAGAGACCCAGTACTTC. The variable domain in full, completed from reference TRBV30 and TRBJ2-5, reads SQTIHQWPATLVQPVGSPLSLECTVEGTSNPNLYWYRQAAGRGLQLLFYSVGIGQISSEVPQNLSASRPQDRQFILSSKKLLLSDSGFYLCAWSVRTNSGETQYFGPGTRLLVL.

This chain links TRBV28 with TRBJ2-7; D ambiguous. With 1 base removed from V and 3 bases from J, the gap between germline ends came to 7 bases. CDR3 size: 13 residues. Germline V lookup: CDR1 MDHEN, CDR2 SYDVKM. The CDR3 DNA reads TGTGCCAGCAGTTTATCTTCCGGCTACGAGCAGTACTTC. Amino acids: CASSLSSGYEQYF.

The gene calls are TRBV7-9 and TRBJ2-1; a weak D match, TRBD2 (7 bases). CDR3 length: 16 residues. The germline gives CDR1 SEHNR, CDR2 FQNEAQ (reference sequence). V lost 5 bases to trimming and J lost 7 bases, with 21 bases between them. Written as DNA, the CDR3 is TGTGCCAGCAGCCCCATCGGGGCGGGGAGGGGGAATGAGCAGTTCTTC. Encoded protein: CASSPIGAGRGNEQFF.

The chain employs TRBV18 and TRBJ1-1; D unresolved. Germline CDR1 KGHSH, CDR2 LQKENI. This CDR3 contains 15 residues. V dropped 6 bases and J dropped 6 bases, with 20 bases sitting between them. The CDR3 here is CASSLMEGSGSEAFF. CDR3 coding DNA: TGTGCCAGCTCCCTCATGGAGGGCTCGGGGTCTGAAGCTTTCTTT.

This chain links TRBV2 with TRBJ2-7; D is ambiguous. V shed 5 bases and J shed 0 bases, with 11 bases lying between them. The germline CDR1 and CDR2 sequences are SNHLY and FYNNEI. CDR3 length: 14 amino acids. CDR3 sequence (DNA): TGTGCCAGCAGTCCCACCGTCAGCTCCTACGAGCAGTACTTC. Protein: CASSPTVSSYEQYF.

J is TRBJ2-1 and V is TRBV11-3, with 11 bases matching TRBD2. Germline V gene sequence: CDR1 SGHNT, CDR2 YENEEA. J was trimmed by 8 bases and V by 4 bases; bases with no gene match: 10. This CDR3 comprises 16 residues. The CDR3 spells CASSSRLAGSLDEQFF. DNA for the CDR3: TGTGCCAGCAGCTCCAGACTAGCGGGGTCCTTGGATGAGCAGTTCTTC.

V gene TRBV14 combines with J gene TRBJ2-1; 9 nucleotides agree with TRBD1. The V and J ends lost 1 base and 9 bases, in that order; junction bases with no gene match: 10. Germline loops: CDR1 SGHDN, CDR2 FVKESK. The CDR3 covers 16 residues. The CDR3 loop reads CASSQGGNRGLSEQFF. CDR3 bases: TGTGCCAGCAGCCAAGGGGGAAACAGGGGGCTCAGTGAGCAGTTCTTC.

V and J are TRBV5-1 and TRBJ2-5; 8 positions match TRBD2. With 1 base clipped from V and 5 bases from J, the junction kept 4 bases outside the gene matches. The CDR3 covers 14 residues. The germline V gene encodes CDR1 SGHRS and CDR2 YFSETQ. CDR3 nucleotides: TGCGCCAGCAGCTTGTCAGCGGGAGTTGAGACCCAGTACTTC. This codes for CASSLSAGVETQYF.

The rearrangement joins TRBV7-9 to TRBJ1-1; possible D gene TRBD1, 5 bases. Trimming removed 5 bases from V and 4 bases from J, with 11 bases in between. CDR1 is SEHNR and CDR2 is FQNEAQ in the germline V gene (reference sequence). The CDR3 loop spans 13 amino acids. CDR3 sequence (DNA): TGTGCCAGCAGCCTCAGGGAAGGCACTGAAGCTTTCTTT. It codes for CASSLREGTEAFF. Together with reference TRBV7-9 and TRBJ1-1, the CDR3 gives the full variable domain: DTGVSQNPRHKITKRGQNVTFRCDPISEHNRLYWYRQTLGQGPEFLTYFQNEAQLEKSRLLSDRFSAERPKGSFSTLEIQRTEQGDSAMYLCASSLREGTEAFFGQGTRLTVV.

V and J are TRBV30 and TRBJ2-6, with unresolved D. The ends were cut back, 8 bases at V and 0 bases at J, with 8 bases in the middle. The CDR3 has 13 residues. Germline CDR1 reads GTSNPN; CDR2 reads SVGIG (reference sequence). This CDR3 is CARGFSGANVLTF. Written as DNA, the CDR3 is TGTGCCCGCGGCTTCTCTGGGGCCAACGTCCTGACTTTC.

The chain recombines TRBV11-2 with TRBJ2-1; the D is unclear. Germline assignment: CDR1 SGHAT and CDR2 FQNNGV. The CDR3 spans 16 residues. V lost 5 bases to trimming and J lost 6 bases, with 20 bases between them. CDR3 in DNA: TGTGCCAGCAGCCTAAGGACCACCATCCTAGGCAATGAGCAGTTCTTC. Its protein product is CASSLRTTILGNEQFF.

This chain joins TRBV5-1 and TRBJ2-1; no reliable D call. V lost 0 bases to trimming and J lost 9 bases, with 13 bases between them. This CDR3 is 14 amino acids long. The germline V gene encodes CDR1 SGHRS and CDR2 YFSETQ. CDR3 sequence reads: CASSLAASVGEQFF. DNA of the CDR3: TGCGCCAGCAGCTTGGCCGCGTCGGTCGGTGAGCAGTTCTTC.

CDR3 bases: TGTGCCAGCAGCTTAGGCCCCCAGGCGGGAGCTGGGGCCAACGTCCTGACTTTC. Translation gives CASSLGPQAGAGANVLTF. The V and J genes are TRBV11-1 and TRBJ2-6; 7 bases map to TRBD2. This CDR3 has 18 residues. The V segment lost 1 base and the J segment 2 bases; nucleotides outside the gene matches: 8. Per germline, CDR1 SGHAT and CDR2 FQDESV (reference sequence).

The gene calls are TRBV25-1 and TRBJ2-1; 7 nucleotides agree with TRBD2. The J segment lost 4 bases and the V segment lost 1 base, leaving 10 bases of the junction unmatched. The germline V gene has CDR1 MGHDK and CDR2 SYGVNS. The CDR3 loop spans 17 amino acids. CDR3 in DNA: TGTGCCAGCAGTGAATTGGGGGTGACTAGCAGTTACAATGAGCAGTTCTTC. Its translation is CASSELGVTSSYNEQFF.

The chain has TRBV6-1 and TRBJ1-5; TRBD1 might be the D (6 bases). Trimming cost V 6 bases and J 5 bases, with 11 bases left between them. Germline lookup yields CDR1 MNHNS and CDR2 SASEGT. The CDR3 loop spans 13 amino acids. As DNA, the CDR3 is TGTGCCAGCAGACAGGGAGGGGATCAGCCCCAGCATTTT. This gives the protein CASRQGGDQPQHF.

The J gene is TRBJ1-5, the V gene TRBV30; D is possibly TRBD1 (6 bases). V was pared by 3 bases and J by 7 bases, with 10 bases between. There are 12 residues in the CDR3. From germline, CDR1 is GTSNPN and CDR2 SVGIG (reference sequence). CDR3 in amino acids: CAWSPQGQPQHF. The CDR3 DNA reads as TGTGCCTGGAGCCCCCAGGGGCAGCCCCAGCATTTT.

The chain joins TRBV11-2 to TRBJ1-3; no clear D. Germline V gene lookup returns CDR1 SGHAT and CDR2 FQNNGV. This CDR3 contains 12 residues. Deletions cut 3 bases from V and 2 bases from J, with 2 bases between. The CDR3 is CASSFAGNTIYF. The CDR3 nucleotides are TGTGCCAGCAGCTTCGCTGGAAACACCATATATTTT. Together with reference TRBV11-2 and TRBJ1-3, the CDR3 gives the full variable domain: EAGVAQSPRYKIIEKRQSVAFWCNPISGHATLYWYQQILGQGPKLLIQFQNNGVVDDSQLPKDRFSAERLKGVDSTLKIQPAKLEDSAVYLCASSFAGNTIYFGEGSWLTVV.

The chain couples TRBV5-1 to TRBJ1-1, with D possibly TRBD1 on 5 matching bases. CDR3 size: 13 residues. Germline V gives CDR1 SGHRS, CDR2 YFSETQ. V shed 3 bases and J shed 4 bases, with 10 bases lying between them. The CDR3 DNA is TGCGCCAGCAGCTCGTCAGGGACCACTGAAGCTTTCTTT. The encoded protein is CASSSSGTTEAFF.

The V gene is TRBV19, the J gene TRBJ1-2; maybe TRBD1 (6 bases). Deletions cut 0 bases from V and 4 bases from J, with 15 bases between. CDR1 is LNHDA and CDR2 is SQIVND in the germline V gene (reference sequence). The length of the CDR3 is 16 residues. The CDR3 DNA reads as TGTGCCAGTAGTATAGATCTAGCAACAGGGATCTATGGCTACACCTTC. Protein sequence: CASSIDLATGIYGYTF.

The genes are TRBV6-4 and TRBJ2-7, with 7 positions matching TRBD1. Germline V gene lookup returns CDR1 MRHNA and CDR2 SNTAGT. This CDR3 is built from 15 residues. Losses at the gene ends were 10 bases for V and 0 bases for J; bases not matched to a gene: 12. The CDR3 nucleotides are TGTGCCACCCCGATTACAGGGGCGATCTCCTACGAGCAGTACTTC. The encoded protein is CATPITGAISYEQYF.